The TCR beta chain described here comes from a study of control samples from healthy donors and cancer patients. Clones were sequenced by immunoSEQ multiplex PCR, and TCRdb holds only the in-frame ones, with some missing. Of approximately 140,000 clones listed, roughly 92% are singletons. A single count supports this clone. CDR3 length equals 15 residues. The V and J ends lost 5 bases and 4 bases respectively, with 15 bases between them. CDR1 and CDR2 (germline): LGHNA, YSLEER. This receptor was taken from a middle-aged man in good health. Sequencing was carried out using blood. The V and J genes are TRBV4-3 and TRBJ1-5; D is perhaps TRBD1 (5 bases). CDR3 nucleotide sequence: TGCGCCAGCAGCATAACCCGGGACTGGAATCAGCCCCAGCATTTT. Its translation is CASSITRDWNQPQHF.